This T cell receptor beta chain emerged from a study of beta chain features in type 1 diabetes. Points from the study as a whole: TCRB CDR3s were moderately but significantly shorter in Type 1 diabetes patients in all four CD4+ subsets. A closer apparent resemblance between naive, central memory and Treg TCRB repertoires was seen in patients than in healthy donors.

Comment on this clone: The antigen is not known.

The isolated RNA, all of it, was reverse transcribed, so expressed TCRB transcripts were what got sequenced. The assay was immunoSEQ multiplex PCR, and TCRdb's table has in-frame clones only and misses some. The table records 600,000 or so clones, around 15% of them present only once. The CDR3 runs to 14 residues. Germline CDR1 reads SGHAT; CDR2 reads FQNNGV. The V segment lost 5 bases and the J segment 4 bases; nucleotides outside the gene matches: 7. The receptor comes from a man younger than 35 with type 1 diabetes. The chain employs TRBV11-2 and TRBJ1-1, with 7 bases lining up with TRBD1. The source material was naive CD4+ T cells from blood. The CDR3 DNA is TGTGCCAGCAGCATACTCCCAGGGGGCACTGAAGCTTTCTTT. Protein: CASSILPGGTEAFF.